A single sample is the source of the 16 T cell receptor beta chains below, sequenced in a study of CD8 T cells in ankylosing spondylitis. TCRdb used MiXCR to reprocess the 5' RACE reads, holding one entry per CDR3 protein. The sample yields about 330,000 distinct CDR3 sequences, under 8.5% seen once. These TCRs' antigens remain unknown. Whole-study findings and limits: A TCR beta motif of about 8 highly homologous variants seemed to mark ankylosing spondylitis blood.

The sequencing sample was made of blood, either unsorted or a sorted T cell fraction (not recorded which). These receptor sequences come from a male donor with ankylosing spondylitis.

This clonotype was observed at least ten times. The V and J genes are TRBV20-1 and TRBJ2-1; TRBD2 matches at 10 bases. Germline CDR1 is DFQATT and CDR2 is SNEGSKA (reference sequence). With 7 bases clipped from V and 6 bases from J, the junction kept 12 bases outside the gene matches. The length of the CDR3 is 15 residues. Written as DNA, the CDR3 is TGCAGTGGACCCCTCCGCCCTAGCGGGGGCAATGAGCAGTTCTTC. This sequence encodes CSGPLRPSGGNEQFF.

In this sample, this clonotype turned up a few times. Here the CDR3 reads CASSTDLGAGGADTQYF. In nucleotides, the CDR3 is TGCGCCAGCAGCACGGACTTGGGAGCGGGAGGTGCAGATACGCAGTATTTT. This chain joins TRBV4-1 and TRBJ2-3; 9 nucleotides align to TRBD2. The germline V gene encodes CDR1 MGHRA and CDR2 YSYEKL. J gave up 4 bases and V 5 bases, and 13 bases lay outside the gene matches. The CDR3 sequence is 17 residues long.

This clonotype was counted many times. V and J are TRBV3-1 and TRBJ1-1; D unclear. In germline, CDR1 is LGHDT, CDR2 YNNKEL (reference sequence). The germline V and J ends were trimmed by 6 bases and 1 base, with 12 bases remaining between them. This CDR3 comprises 14 residues. The CDR3 protein is CASSPHTRNTEAFF. CDR3 DNA: TGTGCCAGCAGTCCCCACACCCGGAACACTGAAGCTTTCTTT.

This clonotype came up many times. The rearrangement uses TRBV29-1 and TRBJ2-7, with 8 positions matching TRBD1. The CDR3 length is 13 residues. Germline loops: CDR1 SQVTM, CDR2 ANQGSEA. The V segment lost 6 bases and the J segment 6 bases; nucleotides outside the gene matches: 10. The CDR3 loop reads CSVASTGDGEQYF. In DNA, the CDR3 is TGCAGCGTCGCGTCGACAGGGGACGGCGAGCAGTACTTC.

The V gene is TRBV4-2, the J gene TRBJ2-7; D possibly corresponds to TRBD1 (6 bases). The V gene lost 4 bases and the J gene lost 3 bases, with 19 bases spanning the gap. Germline loops: CDR1 LGHNA, CDR2 YNFKEQ. The CDR3 loop spans 16 amino acids. The CDR3 reads CASSRSKTGLDYEQYF. The CDR3 nucleotides are TGTGCCAGCAGCCGATCCAAGACAGGCTTGGACTACGAGCAGTACTTC.

This clonotype has at least ten counts. The chain recombines TRBV7-9 with TRBJ2-7; 7 bases align to TRBD2. V lost 4 bases, J lost 0 bases, and 9 bases stayed unmatched. Germline CDR1 and CDR2: SEHNR and FQNEAQ (reference sequence). The CDR3 extends over 16 amino acids. DNA for the CDR3: TGTGCCAGCAGCTACCTTAGCGGGCGAAACTCCTACGAGCAGTACTTC. It specifies CASSYLSGRNSYEQYF.

The sample holds a few counts of this clonotype. J is TRBJ2-7 and V is TRBV7-9; D unresolved. Germline lookup yields CDR1 SEHNR and CDR2 FQNEAQ (reference sequence). CDR3 size: 16 residues. V dropped 1 base and J dropped 1 base, with 14 bases sitting between them. The CDR3 protein is CASSLVGWGGSYEQYF. The CDR3, as DNA: TGTGCCAGCAGCTTAGTAGGTTGGGGTGGTTCCTACGAGCAGTACTTC. The entire variable domain, with the rest obtained from reference TRBV7-9 and TRBJ2-7, is as follows: DTGVSQNPRHKITKRGQNVTFRCDPISEHNRLYWYRQTLGQGPEFLTYFQNEAQLEKSRLLSDRFSAERPKGSFSTLEIQRTEQGDSAMYLCASSLVGWGGSYEQYFGPGTRLTVT.

In its sample, this clonotype was seen many times. This chain uses TRBV4-1 with TRBJ1-2; the match to TRBD1 covers 7 bases. J was trimmed by 0 bases and V by 2 bases; bases with no gene match: 6. The CDR3 contains 16 residues. Per germline, CDR1 MGHRA and CDR2 YSYEKL. This CDR3 is CASSQQGQAANYGYTF. In DNA, the CDR3 is TGCGCCAGCAGCCAACAAGGACAGGCAGCTAACTATGGCTACACCTTC.

The chain links TRBV19 to TRBJ1-2, with D tentatively TRBD1 (5 bases). The germline V gene has CDR1 LNHDA and CDR2 SQIVND (reference sequence). The CDR3 is 14 amino acids. Trimming pared 2 bases from V and 6 bases from J, leaving 13 bases between. CDR3 in amino acids: CASSIQGIPDGYTF. The CDR3 bases are TGTGCCAGTAGTATACAGGGAATTCCGGATGGCTACACCTTC.

The rearrangement links TRBV13 to TRBJ2-7; 10 bases are a match to TRBD1. The CDR3 is 15 amino acids. Losses at the gene ends were 3 bases for V and 6 bases for J; bases not matched to a gene: 8. The V gene's germline CDR1 is PRHDT and CDR2 FYEKMQ (reference sequence). CDR3 protein: CASSFTGTGAGEQYF. In DNA, the CDR3 is TGTGCCAGCAGCTTTACCGGGACAGGGGCGGGCGAGCAGTACTTC.

Sample share makes this clonotype hyperexpanded. The chain has TRBV11-1 and TRBJ2-1; D is ambiguous. Trimming took off 2 bases at V and 1 base at J, with 6 bases between the two ends. CDR3 length equals 14 residues. Germline CDR1 SGHAT, CDR2 FQDESV (reference sequence). CDR3 loop: CASSLLQSYNEQFF. The CDR3 nucleotides read TGTGCCAGCAGCTTACTACAGTCCTACAATGAGCAGTTCTTC.

This clonotype was seen at least ten times. An end of the junction differs from the germline gene, which may be a read error. The chain employs TRBV4-1 and TRBJ1-1; D might be TRBD1 (5 bases). Germline V gene sequence: CDR1 MGHRA, CDR2 YSYEKL. This CDR3 is 14 amino acids long. In nucleotides, the CDR3 is TGCGCCAGCAGTCAAGTGGGGGAGGGCACTGAAGCTTTCTTT. It is translated as CASSQVGEGTEAFF.

This clonotype was picked up many times. The CDR3 here is CASSLPNGSNEQFF. Here the CDR3 DNA reads TGTGCCAGCAGCTTGCCGAACGGGAGCAATGAGCAGTTCTTC. The J gene is TRBJ2-1, the V gene TRBV11-2; weak D call: TRBD2 (6 bases). V lost 3 bases, J lost 6 bases, and 12 bases lay in between. The CDR3 has 14 residues. Germline values: CDR1 SGHAT, CDR2 FQNNGV. Based on the CDR3 plus reference TRBV11-2 and TRBJ2-1, the full variable domain is EAGVAQSPRYKIIEKRQSVAFWCNPISGHATLYWYQQILGQGPKLLIQFQNNGVVDDSQLPKDRFSAERLKGVDSTLKIQPAKLEDSAVYLCASSLPNGSNEQFFGPGTRLTVL.

This clonotype was seen more than once but under ten times. The chain joins TRBV4-1 to TRBJ2-5, with TRBD2 matching 7 bases. V was clipped by 6 bases and J by 2 bases; unmatched bases: 9. The germline V gene encodes CDR1 MGHRA and CDR2 YSYEKL. CDR3 length: 15 amino acids. The CDR3 reads CASSRSGAGQETQYF. The CDR3 nucleotides are TGCGCCAGCAGTCGCAGTGGAGCGGGACAAGAGACCCAGTACTTC.

Only a few counts were recorded for this clonotype. The V and J genes are TRBV4-3 and TRBJ2-2, with a possible D match to TRBD1 (6 bases). The V and J ends lost 3 bases and 6 bases respectively, with 14 bases between them. The CDR3 runs to 15 residues. The germline V gene encodes CDR1 LGHNA and CDR2 YSLEER. The CDR3 region has the DNA TGCGCCAGCAGCCAGCGTAACAGGGCGGCCGGGGAGCTGTTTTTT. Translated, it gives CASSQRNRAAGELFF.

In its sample, this clonotype was seen a few times. J is TRBJ2-2 and V is TRBV29-1, with D maybe TRBD1 (5 bases). Germline lookup yields CDR1 SQVTM and CDR2 ANQGSEA. CDR3 length equals 13 residues. The V end lost 4 bases, the J end lost 4 bases, and 10 bases lay between the germline ends. In DNA form, the CDR3 reads TGCAGCGTTGTCAGGGTCGGCACCGGGGAGCTGTTTTTT. It specifies CSVVRVGTGELFF.